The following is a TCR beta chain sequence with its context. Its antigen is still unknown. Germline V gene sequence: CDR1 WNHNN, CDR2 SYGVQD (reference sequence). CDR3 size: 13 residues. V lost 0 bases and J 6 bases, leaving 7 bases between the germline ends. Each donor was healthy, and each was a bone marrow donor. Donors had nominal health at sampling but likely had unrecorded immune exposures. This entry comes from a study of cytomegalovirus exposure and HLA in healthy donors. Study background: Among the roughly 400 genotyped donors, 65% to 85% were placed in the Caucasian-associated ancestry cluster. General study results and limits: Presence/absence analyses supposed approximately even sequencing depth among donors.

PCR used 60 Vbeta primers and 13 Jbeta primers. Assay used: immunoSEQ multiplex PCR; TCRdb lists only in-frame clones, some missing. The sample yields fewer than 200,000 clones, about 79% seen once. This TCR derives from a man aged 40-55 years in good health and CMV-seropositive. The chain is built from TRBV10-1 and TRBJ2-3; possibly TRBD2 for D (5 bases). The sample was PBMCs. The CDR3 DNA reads TGCGCCAGCAGTGAGTCTGGGAGTGATACGCAGTATTTT. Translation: CASSESGSDTQYF.